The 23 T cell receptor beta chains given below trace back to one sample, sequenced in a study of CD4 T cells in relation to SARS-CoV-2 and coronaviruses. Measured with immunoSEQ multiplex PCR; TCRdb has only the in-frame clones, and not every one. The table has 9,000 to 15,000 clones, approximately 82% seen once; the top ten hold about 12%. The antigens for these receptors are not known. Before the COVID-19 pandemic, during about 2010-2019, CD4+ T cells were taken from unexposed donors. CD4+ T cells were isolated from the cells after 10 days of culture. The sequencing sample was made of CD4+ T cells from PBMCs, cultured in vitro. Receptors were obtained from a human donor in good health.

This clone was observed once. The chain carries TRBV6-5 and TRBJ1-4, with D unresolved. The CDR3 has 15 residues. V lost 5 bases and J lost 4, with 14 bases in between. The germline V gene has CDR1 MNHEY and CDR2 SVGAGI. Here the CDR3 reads CASSSTVRHNEKLFF. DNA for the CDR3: TGTGCCAGCAGTAGTACAGTACGCCATAATGAAAAACTGTTTTTT.

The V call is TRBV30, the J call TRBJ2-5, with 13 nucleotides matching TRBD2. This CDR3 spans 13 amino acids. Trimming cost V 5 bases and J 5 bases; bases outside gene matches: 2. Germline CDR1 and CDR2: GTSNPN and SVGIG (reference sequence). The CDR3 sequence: CAWSGLAGETQYF. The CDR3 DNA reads TGTGCCTGGTCGGGACTAGCGGGGGAGACCCAGTACTTC.

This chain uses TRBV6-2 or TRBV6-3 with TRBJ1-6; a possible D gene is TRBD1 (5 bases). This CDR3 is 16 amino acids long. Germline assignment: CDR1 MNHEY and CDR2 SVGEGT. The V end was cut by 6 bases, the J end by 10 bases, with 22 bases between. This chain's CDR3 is CASSPNLGPGYSPLHF. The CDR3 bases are TGTGCCAGCAGCCCTAATCTGGGACCGGGTTACTCACCCCTCCACTTT.

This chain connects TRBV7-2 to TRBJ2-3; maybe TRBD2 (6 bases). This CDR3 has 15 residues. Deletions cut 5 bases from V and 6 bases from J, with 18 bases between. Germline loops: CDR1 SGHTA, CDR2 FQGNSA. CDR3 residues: CASSLDGTPYDTQYF. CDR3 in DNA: TGTGCCAGCAGCCTGGACGGGACTCCCTACGATACGCAGTATTTT. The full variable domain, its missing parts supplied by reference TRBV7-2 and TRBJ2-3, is GAGVSQSPSNKVTEKGKDVELRCDPISGHTALYWYRQSLGQGLEFLIYFQGNSAPDKSGLPSDRFSAERTGGSVSTLTIQRTQQEDSAVYLCASSLDGTPYDTQYFGPGTRLTVL.

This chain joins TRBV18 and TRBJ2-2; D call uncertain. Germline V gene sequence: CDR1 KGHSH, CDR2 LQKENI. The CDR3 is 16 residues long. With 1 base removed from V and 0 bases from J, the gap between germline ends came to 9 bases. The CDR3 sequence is CASSPRSIANTGELFF. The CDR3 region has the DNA TGTGCCAGCTCACCACGGTCAATCGCGAACACCGGGGAGCTGTTTTTT.

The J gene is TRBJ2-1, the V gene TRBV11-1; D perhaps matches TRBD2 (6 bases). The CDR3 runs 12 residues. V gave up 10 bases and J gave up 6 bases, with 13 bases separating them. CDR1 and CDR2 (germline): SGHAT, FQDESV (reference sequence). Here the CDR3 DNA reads TGTGCCACCAGGGACTCCCGCAATGAGCAGTTCTTC. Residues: CATRDSRNEQFF. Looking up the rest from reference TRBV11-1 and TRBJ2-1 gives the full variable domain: EAEVAQSPRYKITEKSQAVAFWCDPISGHATLYWYRQILGQGPELLVQFQDESVVDDSQLPKDRFSAERLKGVDSTLKIQPAELGDSAMYLCATRDSRNEQFFGPGTRLTVL.

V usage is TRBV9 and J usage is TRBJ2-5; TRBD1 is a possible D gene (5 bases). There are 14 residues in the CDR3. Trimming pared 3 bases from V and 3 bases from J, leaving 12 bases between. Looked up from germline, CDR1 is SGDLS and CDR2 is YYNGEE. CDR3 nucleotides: TGTGCCAGCAGCGCCCCGACAGAGAAAGAGACCCAGTACTTC. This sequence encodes CASSAPTEKETQYF. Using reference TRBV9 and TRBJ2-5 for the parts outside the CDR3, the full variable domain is DSGVTQTPKHLITATGQRVTLRCSPRSGDLSVYWYQQSLDQGLQFLIQYYNGEERAKGNILERFSAQQFPDLHSELNLSSLELGDSALYFCASSAPTEKETQYFGPGTRLLVL.

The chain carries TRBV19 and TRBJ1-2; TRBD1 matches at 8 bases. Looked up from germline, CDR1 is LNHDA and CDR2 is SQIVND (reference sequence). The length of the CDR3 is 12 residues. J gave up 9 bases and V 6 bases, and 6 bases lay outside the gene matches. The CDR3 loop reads CASSGQGGRYTF. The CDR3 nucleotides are TGTGCCAGTAGCGGACAGGGTGGACGCTACACCTTC.

The CDR3 nucleotides read TGTGCCAGCAGCCAAGATCCAGCGAACTATGGCTACACCTTC. It yields the protein CASSQDPANYGYTF. The V gene is TRBV3-1 (or the pseudogene TRBV3-2), the J gene TRBJ1-2, with no clear D. V was clipped by 0 bases and J by 2 bases, with 7 bases between them. The germline V gene has CDR1 LGHDT and CDR2 YNNKEL (reference sequence). The CDR3 contains 14 residues.

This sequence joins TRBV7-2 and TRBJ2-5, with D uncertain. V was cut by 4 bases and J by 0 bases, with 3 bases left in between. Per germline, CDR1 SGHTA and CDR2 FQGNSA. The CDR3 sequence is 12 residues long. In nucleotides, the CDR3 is TGTGCCAGCAGCTGGTACCAAGAGACCCAGTACTTC. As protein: CASSWYQETQYF.

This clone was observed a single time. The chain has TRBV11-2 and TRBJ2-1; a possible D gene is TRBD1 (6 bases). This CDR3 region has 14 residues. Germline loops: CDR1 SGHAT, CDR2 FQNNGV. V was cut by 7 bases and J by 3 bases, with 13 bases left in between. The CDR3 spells CASNPDRIYNEQFF. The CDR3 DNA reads TGTGCCAGCAACCCAGACAGGATCTACAATGAGCAGTTCTTC. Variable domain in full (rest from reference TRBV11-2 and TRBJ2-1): EAGVAQSPRYKIIEKRQSVAFWCNPISGHATLYWYQQILGQGPKLLIQFQNNGVVDDSQLPKDRFSAERLKGVDSTLKIQPAKLEDSAVYLCASNPDRIYNEQFFGPGTRLTVL.

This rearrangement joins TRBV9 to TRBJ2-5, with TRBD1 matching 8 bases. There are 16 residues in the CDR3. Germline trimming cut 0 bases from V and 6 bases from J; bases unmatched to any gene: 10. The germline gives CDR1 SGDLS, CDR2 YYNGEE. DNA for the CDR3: TGTGCCAGCAGCGTAGAGGAGACAGGGGTAGGGAAGACCCAGTACTTC. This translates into CASSVEETGVGKTQYF.

The CDR3 nucleotides are TGTGCCAGCAGCCTCGGGACAGGGCAAAAACTGTTTTTT. It translates to CASSLGTGQKLFF. V gene TRBV6-6 combines with J gene TRBJ1-4, with 9 positions matching TRBD1. The trim removed 6 bases at V and 9 bases at J, leaving 5 bases unmatched. This CDR3 contains 13 residues. Per germline, CDR1 MNHNY and CDR2 SVGAGI (reference sequence).

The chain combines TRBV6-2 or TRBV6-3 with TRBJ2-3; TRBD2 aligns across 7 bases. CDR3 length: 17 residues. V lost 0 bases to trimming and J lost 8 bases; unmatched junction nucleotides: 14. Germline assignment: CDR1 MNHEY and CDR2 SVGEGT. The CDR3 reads CASSYSKGLSGSGTQYF. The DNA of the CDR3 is TGTGCCAGCAGTTACTCGAAGGGACTATCGGGGTCCGGTACGCAGTATTTT.

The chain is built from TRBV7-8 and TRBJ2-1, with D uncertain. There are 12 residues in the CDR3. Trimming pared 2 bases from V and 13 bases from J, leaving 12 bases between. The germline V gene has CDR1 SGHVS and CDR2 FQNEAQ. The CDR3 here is CASSLTRVSQFF. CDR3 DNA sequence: TGTGCCAGCAGCTTAACGCGAGTCTCCCAGTTCTTC.

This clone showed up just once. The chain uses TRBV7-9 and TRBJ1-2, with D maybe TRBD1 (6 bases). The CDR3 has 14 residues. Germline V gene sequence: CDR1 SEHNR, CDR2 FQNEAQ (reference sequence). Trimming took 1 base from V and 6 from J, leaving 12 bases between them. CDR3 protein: CASSLDVRGHGYTF. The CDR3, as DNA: TGTGCCAGCAGCTTAGACGTCAGGGGACATGGCTACACCTTC.

The DNA for the CDR3 is TGCAGCGTTGTTAAGGGGCCCCACGAGCAGTACTTC. Amino acids: CSVVKGPHEQYF. This chain connects TRBV29-1 to TRBJ2-7; tentative D call: TRBD1 (5 bases). V dropped 4 bases and J dropped 5 bases, with 12 bases sitting between them. CDR1 SQVTM and CDR2 ANQGSEA come from the germline V gene. CDR3 length: 12 amino acids.

The CDR3 is CASSFSQGVTYEQYF. The CDR3 nucleotides read TGCGCCAGCAGCTTTTCTCAGGGGGTAACCTACGAGCAGTACTTC. The chain couples TRBV5-1 to TRBJ2-7; 7 bases are shared with TRBD1. CDR1 and CDR2 (germline): SGHRS, YFSETQ. CDR3 length equals 15 residues. Trimming took 2 bases from V and 2 from J; bases not matched to a gene: 7.

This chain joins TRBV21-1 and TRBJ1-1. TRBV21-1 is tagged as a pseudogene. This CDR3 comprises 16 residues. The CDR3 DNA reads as TGTGCCAGCAGCAAAGGGAGAGGGGCTCCGAACACTGAAGCTTTCTTT. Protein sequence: CASSKGRGAPNTEAFF.

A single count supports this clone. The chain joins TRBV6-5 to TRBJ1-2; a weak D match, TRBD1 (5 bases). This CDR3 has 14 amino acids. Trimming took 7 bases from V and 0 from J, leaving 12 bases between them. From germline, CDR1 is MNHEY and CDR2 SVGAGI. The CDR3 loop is CASTPQVANYGYTF. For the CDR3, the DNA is TGTGCCAGCACCCCACAGGTGGCTAACTATGGCTACACCTTC.

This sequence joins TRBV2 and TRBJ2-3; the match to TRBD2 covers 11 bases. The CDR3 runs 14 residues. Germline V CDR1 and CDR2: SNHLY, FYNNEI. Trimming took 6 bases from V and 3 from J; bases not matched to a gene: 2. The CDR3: CASRTSGMTDTQYF. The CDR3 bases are TGTGCCAGCAGGACTAGCGGGATGACAGATACGCAGTATTTT.

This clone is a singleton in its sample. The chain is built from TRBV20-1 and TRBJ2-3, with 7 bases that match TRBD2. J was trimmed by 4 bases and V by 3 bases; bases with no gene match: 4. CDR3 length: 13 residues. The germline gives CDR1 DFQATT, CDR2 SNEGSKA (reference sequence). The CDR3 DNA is TGCAGTGCTAGTAGCCTAGCGGCAGATACGCAGTATTTT. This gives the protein CSASSLAADTQYF.

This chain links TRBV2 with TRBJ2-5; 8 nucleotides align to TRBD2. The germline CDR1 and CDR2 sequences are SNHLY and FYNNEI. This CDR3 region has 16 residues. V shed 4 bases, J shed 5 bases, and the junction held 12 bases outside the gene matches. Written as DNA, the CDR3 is TGTGCCAGCAGTGGCCAGCGGGGGAAAGGGGGGGAGACCCAGTACTTC. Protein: CASSGQRGKGGETQYF.